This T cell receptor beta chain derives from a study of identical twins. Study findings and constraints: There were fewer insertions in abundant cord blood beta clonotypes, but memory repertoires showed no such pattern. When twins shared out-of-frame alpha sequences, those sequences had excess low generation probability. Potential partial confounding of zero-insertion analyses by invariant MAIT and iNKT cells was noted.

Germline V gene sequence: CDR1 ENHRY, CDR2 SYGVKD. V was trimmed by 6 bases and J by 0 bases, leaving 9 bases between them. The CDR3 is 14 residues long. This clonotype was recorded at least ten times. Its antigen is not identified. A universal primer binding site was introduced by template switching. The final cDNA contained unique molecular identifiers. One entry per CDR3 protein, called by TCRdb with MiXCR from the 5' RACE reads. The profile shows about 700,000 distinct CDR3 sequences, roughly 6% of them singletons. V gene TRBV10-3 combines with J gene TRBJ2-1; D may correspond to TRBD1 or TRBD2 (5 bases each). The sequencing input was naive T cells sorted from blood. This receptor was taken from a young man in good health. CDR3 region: CAISRAGSYNEQFF. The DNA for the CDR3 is TGTGCCATCAGCAGGGCGGGCTCCTACAATGAGCAGTTCTTC.